This T cell receptor beta chain was found in a study of blood T cell repertoires in COVID-19. Across the whole study: Whether acute or convalescent, the COVID-19 samples came from the United States, Italy and Spain. In each case, the material was cDNA or gDNA derived from T cells, B-cell-depleted T cells, or PBMCs.

Authors' processing steps: Counts of nucleated cells, estimated from reference gene primer amplification, were obtained. The protocol was immunoSEQ multiplex PCR, while the TCRdb copy is restricted to in-frame clones and leaves out a portion. That table supplies the V and J calls and clone size; D and trimming were determined from the DNA. The profile shows about 120,000 clones, around 80% of them singletons. Germline CDR1 and CDR2: MNHEY and SVGEGT. This CDR3 is built from 15 residues. J gave up 1 base and V 2 bases, and 3 bases lay outside the gene matches. The TCR comes from a man aged 55 to 70 with active or convalescent COVID-19. The chain recombines TRBV6-2 or TRBV6-3 with TRBJ2-5; TRBD2 agrees at 8 bases. Sequenced sample: peripheral blood. This CDR3 is CASSYPTSAQETQYF. The CDR3 bases are TGTGCCAGCAGTTACCCGACTAGCGCCCAAGAGACCCAGTACTTC.